Listed below are T cell receptor beta chains from one sample, sequenced in a study of T cell changes during pregnancy in multiple sclerosis. This table comes from immunoSEQ multiplex PCR, and its TCRdb copy is limited to in-frame clones, with some not included. The sample shows 60,000 to 75,000 clones, about 91% of them seen only once. Sequences were derived from peripheral blood, sampled after pregnancy. The source of these receptors is a female donor with multiple sclerosis, enrolled in a pregnancy study. The CDR3 runs from the conserved cysteine through the conserved F or W. The D gene is left open where the match is weak. Clone size is given for some rows only: seen once, a few or many times, or a class if the clone is expanded.

CASSDSGCGYTF	TGTGCCAGCAGTGATTCAGGGTGCGGCTACACCTTC	TRBJ1-2	TRBV25-1	.	.
CASSIAGYTYNEQFF	TGTGCCAGTAGTATCGCGGGTTACACCTACAATGAGCAGTTCTTC	TRBJ2-1	TRBV19	.	.
CASSQFSGVGNTIYF	TGTGCCAGCAGCCAATTTAGCGGAGTTGGAAACACCATATATTTT	TRBJ1-3	TRBV16	.	.
CASSLRRGQTYGYTF	TGTGCCAGCAGTTTAAGACGGGGACAGACCTATGGCTACACCTTC	TRBJ1-2	TRBV27	TRBD1	.
CASGFSGTGELFF	TGTGCTAGTGGTTTTAGTGGCACCGGGGAGCTGTTTTTT	TRBJ2-2	TRBV12-5	.	.
CASSLGGVAFF	TGCGCCAGCAGCTTGGGCGGGGTAGCTTTCTTT	TRBJ1-1	TRBV5-1	.	.
CAWSEEIAINNEQFF	TGTGCCTGGAGTGAGGAAATAGCGATCAACAATGAGCAGTTCTTC	TRBJ2-1	TRBV30	.	.
CASSQALAASTDTQYF	TGCGCCAGCAGCCAAGCACTAGCGGCTAGCACAGATACGCAGTATTTT	TRBJ2-3	TRBV4-3	TRBD2	.
CASSPATGSGVTEAFF	TGTGCCAGCAGCCCTGCGACGGGCTCGGGGGTCACTGAAGCTTTCTTT	TRBJ1-1	TRBV5-6	.	.
CASSALRGLDYGYTF	TGTGCCAGCAGTGCACTCAGGGGGCTGGACTATGGCTACACCTTC	TRBJ1-2	TRBV27	TRBD1	.
CASSRKGVRGYTF	TGTGCCAGTAGTAGAAAGGGAGTCCGTGGCTACACCTTC	TRBJ1-2	TRBV19	.	.
CAWSVLAGRGYTF	TGTGCCTGGAGTGTACTGGCAGGTCGCGGCTACACCTTC	TRBJ1-2	TRBV30	.	few
CASSVAASATDTQYF	TGTGCCAGCAGCGTAGCGGCTAGCGCAACAGATACGCAGTATTTT	TRBJ2-3	TRBV9	.	.
CASSRWDRESRYEQYF	TGTGCCAGCAGCCGATGGGACAGGGAAAGCAGGTACGAGCAGTACTTC	TRBJ2-7	TRBV14	TRBD1	.
CASSETSEQFF	TGCGCCAGCAGTGAGACTAGCGAGCAGTTCTTC	TRBJ2-1	TRBV10-1	.	once
CASSGRAGGDTGELFF	TGCGCCAGCAGCGGGAGGGCCGGGGGTGACACCGGGGAGCTGTTTTTT	TRBJ2-2	TRBV5-1	TRBD2	.
CASSPGVTSTDTQYF	TGTGCCAGCTCCCCAGGGGTAACAAGCACAGATACGCAGTATTTT	TRBJ2-3	TRBV6-5	.	.
CASSEGQVIQETQYF	TGTGCCAGCAGTGAGGGGCAGGTTATACAAGAGACCCAGTACTTC	TRBJ2-5	TRBV25-1	.	.
CASSYLTGTPHYEQYF	TGTGCCAGCAGTTACTTAACAGGGACCCCTCACTACGAGCAGTACTTC	TRBJ2-7	TRBV6-7	.	.
CAWSATSGETQYF	TGTGCCTGGAGTGCGACTAGCGGAGAGACCCAGTACTTC	TRBJ2-5	TRBV30	TRBD2	.
CASSVSGGFYEQFF	TGTGCCAGCAGCGTTAGCGGGGGGTTCTATGAGCAGTTCTTC	TRBJ2-1	TRBV5-4	TRBD2	once
CASSPDLGEETQYF	TGTGCCAGCAGCCCTGATCTCGGGGAAGAGACCCAGTACTTC	TRBJ2-5	TRBV4-2	.	.
CASRLDSHNQPQHF	TGTGCCAGCAGACTCGACAGCCACAATCAGCCCCAGCATTTT	TRBJ1-5	TRBV2	.	.
CASSQELILWTGNYGYTF	TGCGCCAGCAGCCAAGAATTGATCCTATGGACAGGGAACTATGGCTACACCTTC	TRBJ1-2	TRBV4-3	TRBD1	.
CASSPRTSGQYF	TGTGCCAGCAGCCCGCGTACTAGCGGGCAGTACTTC	TRBJ2-7	TRBV11-2	TRBD2	.
CAWRPGTSVHEQYF	TGTGCCTGGAGGCCCGGGACATCGGTCCACGAGCAGTACTTC	TRBJ2-7	TRBV30	.	.
CASSSPGQSTDTQYF	TGTGCCAGCAGTTCTCCGGGACAAAGCACAGATACGCAGTATTTT	TRBJ2-3	TRBV6-6	.	.
CATLSSGNTIYF	TGTGCCACCCTGAGCTCTGGAAACACCATATATTTT	TRBJ1-3	TRBV2	.	few
CASSQDPGTSGFQETQYF	TGTGCCAGCAGCCAAGATCCAGGGACTAGCGGTTTTCAAGAGACCCAGTACTTC	TRBJ2-5	TRBV4-2	TRBD2	few
CASSPAGGNEQFF	TGTGCCAGCTCACCAGCAGGGGGGAATGAGCAGTTCTTC	TRBJ2-1	TRBV18	.	once
CASSPAGTGTIQPQHF	TGTGCCAGCAGCCCAGCCGGGACAGGGACGATTCAGCCCCAGCATTTT	TRBJ1-5	TRBV7-2	TRBD1	.
CASSLRASGNTGELFF	TGTGCCAGCAGCTTACGGGCTAGCGGGAACACCGGGGAGCTGTTTTTT	TRBJ2-2	TRBV7-3	TRBD2	.
CASSLKGGDEKLFF	TGCGCCAGCAGCTTGAAAGGGGGCGATGAAAAACTGTTTTTT	TRBJ1-4	TRBV5-1	TRBD1	.
CASSLGLRRGGETQYF	TGTGCCAGCAGCTTAGGCCTTCGTCGGGGGGGGGAGACCCAGTACTTC	TRBJ2-5	TRBV13	TRBD2	.